Listed here are 32 T cell receptor beta chains from one sample, sequenced in a study of T cell repertoires in cytomegalovirus infection. For these TCRs, the target antigens are not known. TCRdb ran MiXCR on the reads and lists one entry per CDR3 protein. The table has approximately 910,000 distinct CDR3 sequences, around 30% seen once. Specimen: cultured CD8+ T cells from PBMCs, collected from culture after CMV antigen stimulation. These receptors came from a human donor in good health (CMV status not recorded). Some clones in this sample may be carry-over from other donors' samples.

The chain carries TRBV10-3 and TRBJ1-4, with a weak D call TRBD1 (5 bases). Germline assignment: CDR1 ENHRY and CDR2 SYGVKD. The CDR3 length is 15 residues. The V end lost 2 bases, the J end lost 5 bases, and 12 bases lay between the germline ends. CDR3 nucleotides: TGTGCCATCAGTGAGAGCTTGGCAGGGAATGAAAAACTGTTTTTT. It yields the protein CAISESLAGNEKLFF.

At least ten counts were recorded for this clonotype. The chain links TRBV7-2 to TRBJ1-5, with D possibly being TRBD1 (6 bases). The length of the CDR3 is 16 residues. Germline V lookup: CDR1 SGHTA, CDR2 FQGNSA. Trimming stripped 3 bases from V and 0 bases from J, with 12 bases between. CDR3 sequence reads: CASSFAGAYSNQPQHF. The CDR3 bases are TGTGCCAGCAGCTTCGCAGGGGCATATAGCAATCAGCCCCAGCATTTT.

The V gene is TRBV9, the J gene TRBJ2-1; TRBD2 matches at 9 bases. Losses at the gene ends were 6 bases for V and 6 bases for J; bases not matched to a gene: 7. The germline CDR1 and CDR2 sequences are SGDLS and YYNGEE. This CDR3 has 14 residues. The CDR3 region is CASTQRGDGNEQFF. CDR3 in DNA: TGTGCCAGCACCCAGCGGGGGGACGGCAATGAGCAGTTCTTC.

This clonotype occurred a few times. V and J are TRBV2 and TRBJ2-1; 13 bases match TRBD2. Germline V CDR1 and CDR2: SNHLY, FYNNEI. CDR3 length: 17 residues. The V and J ends lost 5 bases and 5 bases, in that order; junction bases with no gene match: 9. The CDR3: CASSPLAGGPSHNEQFF. CDR3 in DNA: TGTGCCAGCAGTCCACTAGCGGGGGGGCCTAGCCACAATGAGCAGTTCTTC.

The V gene is TRBV6-2 or TRBV6-3, the J gene TRBJ1-1; possible D gene TRBD1, 6 bases. This CDR3 is 13 amino acids long. V gave up 2 bases and J gave up 6 bases, with 10 bases separating them. Germline CDR1 MNHEY, CDR2 SVGEGT. The CDR3 DNA reads as TGTGCCAGCAGTTACCTGGCAGGGGCTGAAGCTTTCTTT. It codes for CASSYLAGAEAFF.

V usage is TRBV7-9 and J usage is TRBJ2-7, with D possibly TRBD1 on 6 matching bases. The V and J ends lost 5 bases and 7 bases respectively, with 24 bases between them. The CDR3 has 16 residues. Germline CDR1 reads SEHNR; CDR2 reads FQNEAQ (reference sequence). For the CDR3, the DNA is TGTGCCAGCAGCGGACGCGGACAGAGGGGGTTGAGGGAGCAGTACTTC. Amino acid sequence: CASSGRGQRGLREQYF.

The V call is TRBV10-3, the J call TRBJ2-7; D is perhaps TRBD2 (6 bases). Germline CDR1 and CDR2: ENHRY and SYGVKD. Trimming took 3 bases from V and 4 from J, leaving 13 bases between them. This CDR3 has 14 amino acids. DNA for the CDR3: TGTGCCATCAGTGATTTGGGGGGAACTTACGAGCAGTACTTC. This sequence encodes CAISDLGGTYEQYF.

The V call is TRBV27, the J call TRBJ2-7, with a weak D call TRBD2 (5 bases). Trimming pared 3 bases from V and 3 bases from J, leaving 12 bases between. CDR1 is MNHEY, CDR2 SMNVEV, per germline (reference sequence). The CDR3 length is 14 residues. CDR3 coding DNA: TGTGCCAGCAGTTTGAGCGCGGGCCTCTACGAGCAGTACTTC. It codes for CASSLSAGLYEQYF.

This chain links TRBV6-1 with TRBJ2-1; D might be TRBD1 or TRBD2, each matching 5 bases. This CDR3 is 14 amino acids long. Germline CDR1 MNHNS, CDR2 SASEGT. Trimming pared 8 bases from V and 3 bases from J, leaving 14 bases between. The CDR3 loop is CASLREFGYNEQFF. DNA of the CDR3: TGTGCCAGCCTCAGGGAGTTTGGCTACAATGAGCAGTTCTTC.

The gene calls are TRBV7-8 and TRBJ2-3; D is unresolved. CDR1 is SGHVS and CDR2 is FQNEAQ in the germline V gene. The CDR3 length is 14 residues. Trimming shortened V by 5 bases and J by 5 bases, and 14 bases separated the two germline ends. The DNA for the CDR3 is TGTGCCAGCAGCCTTGGATCCGTGGAAGATACGCAGTATTTT. This encodes CASSLGSVEDTQYF.

This clonotype was observed a handful of times. J is TRBJ2-2 and V is TRBV7-9; no definite D call. V lost 8 bases and J 0 bases, leaving 10 bases between the germline ends. CDR1 and CDR2 (germline): SEHNR, FQNEAQ (reference sequence). The CDR3 length is 14 residues. Here the CDR3 DNA reads TGTGCCAGCCATATAAAAACGAACACCGGGGAGCTGTTTTTT. It is translated as CASHIKTNTGELFF.

This clonotype has just a few counts. V and J are TRBV7-8 and TRBJ2-2; TRBD2 aligns across 8 bases. Germline loops: CDR1 SGHVS, CDR2 FQNEAQ. J was trimmed by 3 bases and V by 1 base; bases with no gene match: 4. The length of the CDR3 is 16 residues. The CDR3: CASSLVWRGDTGELFF. As DNA, the CDR3 is TGTGCCAGCAGCTTAGTTTGGCGGGGGGACACCGGGGAGCTGTTTTTT.

This clonotype was found a few times. The V call is TRBV6-2 or TRBV6-3, the J call TRBJ2-5, with 14 bases identical to TRBD2. CDR3 length: 18 residues. Per the germline V gene, CDR1 is MNHEY and CDR2 is SVGEGT. The V and J ends lost 5 bases and 4 bases, in that order; junction bases with no gene match: 12. CDR3 sequence reads: CASSPGWTSGGPGETQYF. The CDR3 DNA follows: TGTGCCAGCAGTCCCGGTTGGACTAGCGGGGGGCCGGGAGAGACCCAGTACTTC.

The chain is built from TRBV4-3 and TRBJ1-2, with 7 nucleotides matching TRBD1. Germline loops: CDR1 LGHNA, CDR2 YSLEER. The CDR3 runs to 15 residues. Trimming took 4 bases from V and 9 from J; bases not matched to a gene: 14. The CDR3 protein is CASSPTRGMSMRYTF. In DNA form, the CDR3 reads TGCGCCAGCAGCCCCACCAGGGGGATGTCTATGCGCTACACCTTC.

The chain combines TRBV5-5 with TRBJ2-6; D is possibly TRBD1 (6 bases). Trimming took 3 bases from V and 0 from J, leaving 13 bases between them. The CDR3 length is 17 residues. CDR1 SGHKS and CDR2 YYEKEE come from the germline V gene (reference sequence). CDR3 bases: TGTGCCAGCAGCTCTCCCGGACAGAACTCTGGGGCCAACGTCCTGACTTTC. It yields the protein CASSSPGQNSGANVLTF.

This clonotype was seen repeatedly, ten times or more. V gene TRBV7-2 combines with J gene TRBJ2-7; 8 bases are shared with TRBD1. CDR3 length: 12 amino acids. V was pared by 5 bases and J by 7 bases, with 4 bases of the junction left unmatched. Per the germline V gene, CDR1 is SGHTA and CDR2 is FQGNSA. The CDR3 DNA reads as TGTGCCAGCAGCCTGACAGGGGATGAGCAGTACTTC. Its translation: CASSLTGDEQYF.

This sequence joins TRBV28 and TRBJ1-4; maybe TRBD1 (6 bases). CDR3 length: 15 residues. The V gene lost 6 bases and the J gene lost 0 bases, with 11 bases spanning the gap. Germline CDR1 and CDR2: MDHEN and SYDVKM. CDR3 in amino acids: CASRSRGATNEKLFF. In DNA, the CDR3 is TGTGCCAGCAGGAGCAGGGGTGCAACTAATGAAAAACTGTTTTTT.

This clonotype was counted only a few times. This chain links TRBV6-2 or TRBV6-3 with TRBJ2-7, with TRBD1 identical over 12 bases. The trim removed 6 bases at V and 3 bases at J, leaving 6 bases unmatched. The CDR3 is made up of 15 amino acids. The germline CDR1 and CDR2 sequences are MNHEY and SVGEGT. The CDR3 DNA reads TGTGCCAGCAGACCGGGACAGGGGGCTGTCTACGAGCAGTACGTC. This encodes CASRPGQGAVYEQYV.

This chain connects TRBV20-1 to TRBJ2-3; 10 bases are shared with TRBD2. Trimming took 1 base from V and 6 from J; bases not matched to a gene: 7. Looked up from germline, CDR1 is DFQATT and CDR2 is SNEGSKA (reference sequence). The CDR3 has 15 amino acids. The CDR3 here is CSARGERGGRDTQYF. In DNA form, the CDR3 reads TGCAGTGCTAGAGGGGAGCGGGGGGGCCGGGATACGCAGTATTTT.

Many counts were recorded for this clonotype. This chain joins TRBV12-3 or TRBV12-4 and TRBJ1-3; D remains unclear. V was cut by 2 bases and J by 4 bases, with 3 bases left in between. CDR3 length equals 12 residues. The CDR3 spells CASSLMGNTIYF. For the CDR3, the DNA is TGTGCCAGCAGTTTAATGGGAAACACCATATATTTT.

V is TRBV7-6 and J is TRBJ2-7; 7 bases are a match to TRBD1. There are 16 residues in the CDR3. CDR1 and CDR2 (germline): SGHVS, FNYEAQ. J lost 3 bases, V lost 6 bases, and 14 bases had no gene match. CDR3 sequence (DNA): TGTGCCAGCAGTTCCCATGCTGGGACAGACGGCTACGAGCAGTACTTC. Protein sequence: CASSSHAGTDGYEQYF.

The gene calls are TRBV28 and TRBJ2-7; no reliable D call. V dropped 2 bases and J dropped 2 bases, with 13 bases sitting between them. Per germline, CDR1 MDHEN and CDR2 SYDVKM. This CDR3 is built from 15 residues. CDR3 in amino acids: CASSLLADPPYEQYF. In DNA, the CDR3 is TGTGCCAGCAGTTTACTGGCTGACCCTCCCTACGAGCAGTACTTC.

This clonotype has just a few counts. V gene TRBV27 combines with J gene TRBJ2-4, with no clear D. Germline CDR1 and CDR2: MNHEY and SMNVEV (reference sequence). Trimming took 5 bases from V and 2 from J, leaving 10 bases between them. CDR3 size: 14 residues. This chain's CDR3 is CASSPTVSKNIQYF. CDR3 nucleotides: TGTGCCAGCAGTCCGACGGTATCCAAAAACATTCAGTACTTC.

This clonotype was observed a few times. The rearrangement joins TRBV6-1 to TRBJ1-1, with D possibly matching TRBD1 (5 bases). The CDR3 length is 11 residues. Trimming left V 6 bases short and J 9 bases short, with 11 bases between. The germline CDR1 and CDR2 sequences are MNHNS and SASEGT. CDR3 sequence reads: CASRTGEKAFF. The CDR3 nucleotides are TGTGCCAGCAGAACGGGGGAAAAAGCTTTCTTT.

This clonotype was observed many times. The chain uses TRBV5-1 and TRBJ2-1; 7 bases are a match to TRBD1. The CDR3 length is 12 residues. V lost 7 bases, J lost 6 bases, and 4 bases stayed unmatched. Germline-derived CDR1 and CDR2 are SGHRS and YFSETQ. The CDR3 bases are TGCGCCAGCCGGGACAGTATCAATGAGCAGTTCTTC. Encoded protein: CASRDSINEQFF.

The rearrangement joins TRBV6-1 to TRBJ2-7, with unresolved D. The V and J ends lost 4 bases and 2 bases respectively, with 18 bases between them. The CDR3 length is 16 residues. Germline V CDR1 and CDR2: MNHNS, SASEGT. The CDR3 loop reads CASSALDRLSPYEQYF. In DNA form, the CDR3 reads TGTGCCAGCAGTGCCCTTGACCGGTTGAGTCCCTACGAGCAGTACTTC.

The chain is built from TRBV7-8 and TRBJ1-4; 7 bases are shared with TRBD1. Germline CDR1 SGHVS, CDR2 FQNEAQ. The CDR3 runs 17 residues. V shed 3 bases, J shed 1 base, and the junction held 8 bases outside the gene matches. The CDR3 nucleotides are TGTGCCAGCAGCTTCCCCGGACAGGTTGTAACTAATGAAAAACTGTTTTTT. It encodes CASSFPGQVVTNEKLFF.

The chain employs TRBV15 and TRBJ2-2; the match to TRBD1 covers 12 bases. The CDR3 covers 17 residues. J gave up 5 bases and V 5 bases, and 9 bases lay outside the gene matches. In germline, CDR1 is LNHNV, CDR2 YYDKDF (reference sequence). The DNA of the CDR3 is TGTGCCACCAGCGAATGGGGACAGGGGGCGAGTACCGGGGAGCTGTTTTTT. This encodes CATSEWGQGASTGELFF.

The chain is built from TRBV28 and TRBJ2-2, with TRBD2 identical over 12 bases. The trim removed 7 bases at V and 9 bases at J, leaving 3 bases unmatched. Germline CDR1 is MDHEN and CDR2 is SYDVKM. The CDR3 extends over 13 amino acids. In DNA form, the CDR3 reads TGTGCCAGCACTAGCGGGGGGGCTCGGGAGCTGTTTTTT. This sequence encodes CASTSGGARELFF.

This clonotype was seen only once. The rearrangement joins TRBV6-1 to TRBJ2-1; TRBD2 agrees at 8 bases. With V trimmed by 7 bases and J by 8 bases, 7 bases remained unmatched. CDR3 length equals 13 residues. CDR1 is MNHNS and CDR2 is SASEGT in the germline V gene. CDR3 loop: CASTREGTDEQFF. The CDR3 nucleotides are TGTGCCAGCACCCGGGAGGGAACGGATGAGCAGTTCTTC.

This clonotype was recorded at least ten times. The CDR3 loop reads CASSLYRQSSTDTQYF. Written as DNA, the CDR3 is TGTGCCAGCAGCTTATATCGGCAGTCTAGCACAGATACGCAGTATTTT. The rearrangement joins TRBV7-3 to TRBJ2-3; D is unclear. Germline CDR1 and CDR2: SGHTA and FQGTGA. V lost 2 bases and J 0 bases, leaving 12 bases between the germline ends. The CDR3 extends over 16 amino acids.

This clonotype was counted a single time. One end of the junction varies from germline; a read error may be responsible. The chain carries TRBV9 and TRBJ2-6; a weak D match, TRBD1 (5 bases). The CDR3 is made up of 19 amino acids. Germline V lookup: CDR1 SGDLS, CDR2 YYNGEE. In DNA form, the CDR3 reads TGTGCCAACAGCGACCCCTACAGGAACGAGGCCTCTGGGGCCAACGTCCTGACTTTC. Its translation is CANSDPYRNEASGANVLTF.